These T cell receptor beta chains were read from a single sample in a study of T-cell reconstitution after alpha-beta-depleted transplantation in children. MiXCR, applied by TCRdb to the PCR reads, yields one record per CDR3 protein. The table lists hundreds of thousands of distinct CDR3 sequences, around 14% of them singletons. The sample in question was PBMCs, obtained before TCRalphabeta/CD19-depleted stem cell transplant. The receptors were sampled from a girl aged 2-10 years with congenital amegakaryocytic thrombocytopenia, due to receive a stem cell transplant. The CDR3 runs from the conserved cysteine through the conserved F or W. A D gene is named only where the DNA matches it firmly. Clone sizes are given selectively: once, few, many, or a class where the clone is expanded.

d_gene | j_gene | v_gene | abundance | CDR3nt | CDR3aa
TRBD2 | TRBJ2-1 | TRBV20-1 | many | TGCAGTGCTTCTGCCAGCGGGAGGTACAATGAGCAGTTCTTC | CSASASGRYNEQFF
- | TRBJ2-1 | TRBV10-3 | many | TGTGCCATCAGTTCGGACTCAGAGCAGTTCTTC | CAISSDSEQFF
TRBD2 | TRBJ2-1 | TRBV7-8 | - | TGTGCCAGCAGCTGGGGACTAACCCACAATGAGCAGTTCTTC | CASSWGLTHNEQFF
- | TRBJ1-5 | TRBV20-1 | - | TGCAGTGCTACCTCCCTGATCGAAGATCAGCCCCAGCATTTT | CSATSLIEDQPQHF
- | TRBJ1-4 | TRBV5-1 | many | TGCGCCAGCAGCACGGACAGTTCAACTAATGAAAAACTGTTTTTT | CASSTDSSTNEKLFF
- | TRBJ1-4 | TRBV5-1 | - | TGCGCCAGCAGCCTTAGCGGGACCCCCACTAATGAAAAACTGTTTTTT | CASSLSGTPTNEKLFF
- | TRBJ2-7 | TRBV7-6 | few | TGTGCCAGCAGCCCTCGGACCCAGTCCCCCTACGAGCAGTACTTC | CASSPRTQSPYEQYF
TRBD2 | TRBJ2-3 | TRBV27 | few | TGTGCCAGTTGGAGCGGGAGGATCGCAGATACGCAGTATTTT | CASWSGRIADTQYF
- | TRBJ1-3 | TRBV7-2 | many | TGTGCCAGCAGCTTACCCCCCTCTGTCACCATATATTTT | CASSLPPSVTIYF
- | TRBJ2-3 | TRBV5-4 | many | TGTGCCAGCAGCTCCACCCGCGATACGCAGTATTTT | CASSSTRDTQYF
TRBD2 | TRBJ2-2 | TRBV5-1 | many | TGCGCCAGCAGCTTGGGACTAGCGGAACTGAACACCGGGGAGCTGTTTTTT | CASSLGLAELNTGELFF
- | TRBJ1-5 | TRBV12-3/TRBV12-4 | many | TGTGCCAGCAGCCCTAGGCTCGGAGGCAATCAGCCCCAGCATTTT | CASSPRLGGNQPQHF
- | TRBJ2-3 | TRBV25-1 | many | TGTGCCAGCACCGACCGGACCTCCAGACCCGATACGCAGTATTTT | CASTDRTSRPDTQYF
- | TRBJ2-7 | TRBV15 | few | TGTGCCACCAGCAGAGATTTACAGCCAAACTACGAGCAGTACTTC | CATSRDLQPNYEQYF
TRBD2 | TRBJ2-7 | TRBV5-1 | once | TGCGCCAGCAGCTCTAGCGGGAGATGGAACGAGCAGTACTTC | CASSSSGRWNEQYF
TRBD2 | TRBJ2-1 | TRBV5-1 | many | TGCGCCAGCAGCTCCCGCGTTTCCGGGACTAGTATCACGAATGAGCAGTTCTTC | CASSSRVSGTSITNEQFF
TRBD1 | TRBJ1-4 | TRBV7-8 | few | TGTGCCAGCGCGGACAGGGGTAATGAAAAACTGTTTTTT | CASADRGNEKLFF
- | TRBJ1-1 | TRBV5-1 | many | TGCGCCAGCAGCTTAGGACAAATGGACACTGAAGCTTTCTTT | CASSLGQMDTEAFF
- | TRBJ1-2 | TRBV7-8 | many | TGTGCCAGCAGCTTATATTATTTGAGCCCCGGAGGCCCGGGGGGCTACACCTTC | CASSLYYLSPGGPGGYTF
- | TRBJ2-3 | TRBV20-1 | many | TGCAGTGCTGGTAGCGGACGCACAGATACGCAGTATTTT | CSAGSGRTDTQYF
TRBD2 | TRBJ2-5 | TRBV20-1 | many | TGCAGTGGACTAGCGGGAGATTATGAGACCCAGTACTTC | CSGLAGDYETQYF
- | TRBJ1-5 | TRBV20-1 | many | TGCAGTGCTGGTACAGGGTACCCCAGACAGCCCCAGCATTTT | CSAGTGYPRQPQHF
- | TRBJ2-7 | TRBV27 | - | TGTGCCAGCAGTTTAGTCCCAGGGCCCGGCGAGCAGTACTTC | CASSLVPGPGEQYF
TRBD2 | TRBJ2-7 | TRBV10-3 | few | TGTGCCATCAGCCAAGCGGGAAGCTACGAGCAGTACTTC | CAISQAGSYEQYF
TRBD1 | TRBJ1-2 | TRBV5-1 | few | TGCGCCAGCAGCCAGGGACAGGAAGACTATGGCTACACCTTC | CASSQGQEDYGYTF
- | TRBJ2-5 | TRBV29-1 | many | TGCAGCGTTGAGGGCAGGCAAGAGACCCAGTACTTC | CSVEGRQETQYF